These T cell receptor beta chains were read from a single sample in a study of cytomegalovirus exposure and HLA in healthy donors. Assay: immunoSEQ multiplex PCR; the TCRdb copy retains only in-frame clones and omits some. The sample comprises about 160,000 clones, approximately 80% of which are singletons, and roughly 9% rests with the top ten. Source material: PBMCs. These TCRs come from a man between 18 and 29 years old in good health and CMV-seropositive. The CDR3 runs from the conserved cysteine through the conserved F or W. Each record gives: clone size, V gene, J gene, CDR3 protein. Clone size is given for some rows only: seen once, a few or many times, or a class if the clone is expanded.

clone_size: few; v_call: TRBV5-8; j_call: TRBJ1-5; cdr3_aa: CASSAGSNQPQHF
clone_size: NA; v_call: TRBV18; j_call: TRBJ1-1; cdr3_aa: CASSLTGGSEAFF
clone_size: NA; v_call: TRBV5-1; j_call: TRBJ1-1; cdr3_aa: CASSYPQNTEAFF
clone_size: NA; v_call: TRBV27; j_call: TRBJ1-2; cdr3_aa: CASSRAGSNYGYTF
clone_size: NA; v_call: TRBV25-1; j_call: TRBJ1-6; cdr3_aa: CASSAWDNHPSPLHF
clone_size: NA; v_call: TRBV27; j_call: NA; cdr3_aa: CASRGPGQRPYEQYF
clone_size: NA; v_call: TRBV29-1; j_call: TRBJ1-2; cdr3_aa: CSATGETANYGYTF
clone_size: NA; v_call: TRBV5-4; j_call: TRBJ2-1; cdr3_aa: CASSLVGAPYNEQFF
clone_size: NA; v_call: TRBV9; j_call: TRBJ2-3; cdr3_aa: CASSAYLTSGGSSSTDTQYF
clone_size: few; v_call: TRBV15; j_call: TRBJ1-5; cdr3_aa: CATSRDPGTGLNQPQHF
clone_size: NA; v_call: TRBV2; j_call: TRBJ2-2; cdr3_aa: CASSEVDRVFTGELFF
clone_size: NA; v_call: TRBV19; j_call: TRBJ2-7; cdr3_aa: CASSIGTGATYEQYF
clone_size: NA; v_call: TRBV9; j_call: TRBJ2-3; cdr3_aa: CASSTRQGATDTQYF
clone_size: NA; v_call: TRBV11-3; j_call: TRBJ2-5; cdr3_aa: CASSSRDKKETQYF
clone_size: NA; v_call: TRBV7-9; j_call: TRBJ1-4; cdr3_aa: CASSAETNEKLFF
clone_size: few; v_call: TRBV27; j_call: TRBJ2-3; cdr3_aa: CASSTSGLAGGGKVQYF
clone_size: NA; v_call: TRBV11-2; j_call: TRBJ2-7; cdr3_aa: CASSQTRDRGYEQYF
clone_size: NA; v_call: TRBV6-5; j_call: TRBJ1-1; cdr3_aa: CASSYIRGTEAFF
clone_size: NA; v_call: TRBV5-7; j_call: TRBJ1-1; cdr3_aa: CASSLDGQGRFLNTEAFF
clone_size: NA; v_call: TRBV7-8; j_call: TRBJ2-1; cdr3_aa: CASSLPPTGPSYNEQFF
clone_size: NA; v_call: TRBV27; j_call: TRBJ2-1; cdr3_aa: CASSLRGRGLRSYNEQFF
clone_size: NA; v_call: TRBV18; j_call: TRBJ1-1; cdr3_aa: CASSPGDYFEAFF
clone_size: NA; v_call: TRBV10-1; j_call: TRBJ1-4; cdr3_aa: CASSESSGSEKLFF
clone_size: medium-sized; v_call: TRBV11-2; j_call: TRBJ2-7; cdr3_aa: CASRGTGGNYEQYF
clone_size: few; v_call: TRBV11-2; j_call: TRBJ1-5; cdr3_aa: CASSLSRSQPQHF
clone_size: NA; v_call: TRBV5-6; j_call: TRBJ1-2; cdr3_aa: CASSLGDSRLHYGYTF
clone_size: NA; v_call: TRBV4-3; j_call: TRBJ2-3; cdr3_aa: CASSHRTSGRDTQYF